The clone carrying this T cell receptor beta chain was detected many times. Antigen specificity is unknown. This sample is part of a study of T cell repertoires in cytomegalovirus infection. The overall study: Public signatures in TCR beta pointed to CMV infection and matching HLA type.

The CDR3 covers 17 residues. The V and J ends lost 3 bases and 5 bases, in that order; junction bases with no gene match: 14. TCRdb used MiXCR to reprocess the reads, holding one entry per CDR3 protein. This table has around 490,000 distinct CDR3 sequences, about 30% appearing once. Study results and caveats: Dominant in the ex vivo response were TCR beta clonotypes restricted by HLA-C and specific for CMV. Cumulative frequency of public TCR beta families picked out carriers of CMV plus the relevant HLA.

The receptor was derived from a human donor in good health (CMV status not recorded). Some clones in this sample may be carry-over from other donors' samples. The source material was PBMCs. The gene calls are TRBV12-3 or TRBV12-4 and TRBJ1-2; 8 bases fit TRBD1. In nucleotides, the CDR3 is TGTGCCAGCAGTTTTAAAAGGTCAGGGGGCGTTAGGTATGGCTACACCTTC. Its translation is CASSFKRSGGVRYGYTF.